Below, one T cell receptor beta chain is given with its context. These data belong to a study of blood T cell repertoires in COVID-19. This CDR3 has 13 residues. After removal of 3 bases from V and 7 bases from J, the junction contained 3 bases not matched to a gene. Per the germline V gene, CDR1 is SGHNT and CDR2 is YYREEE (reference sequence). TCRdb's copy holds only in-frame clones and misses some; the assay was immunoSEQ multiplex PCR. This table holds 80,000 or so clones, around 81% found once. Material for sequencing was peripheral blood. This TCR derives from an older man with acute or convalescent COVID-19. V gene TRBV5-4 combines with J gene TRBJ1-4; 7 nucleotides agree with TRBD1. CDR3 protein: CASSSYRGEKLFF. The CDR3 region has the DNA TGTGCCAGCAGCTCTTACAGGGGTGAAAAACTGTTTTTT.